A single sample gave rise to the 24 T cell receptor beta chains below, sequenced in a study of T cell responses to AZD1222 COVID-19 vaccine (dated by TCRdb to 2020 to 2022). Read against the paper, the sample's time point label means: about 28 days (+/-7) after the second vaccine dose. Interpreted using the paper, the treatment or condition label stands for: meningococcal conjugate vaccine given as trial control. The library came from the immunoSEQ multiplex PCR assay. TCRdb provides this immuneACCESS table in a form limited to in-frame rearrangements. Some clones are lacking; in checked studies, under half of them reflect an unresolved V gene, and why the rest are absent is not known. The sample table records fewer than 75,000 clones; 80% to 95% of these occur just once. The top ten hold roughly 6% of the sample. The specimen comprised peripheral blood, sampled 28 days after the second dose of the MenACWY control vaccine. The receptors here all came from an adult who received the MenACWY meningococcal vaccine as a control.

This clone has a single count. The chain has TRBV10-3 and TRBJ1-5, with 10 bases lining up with TRBD1. Germline CDR1 ENHRY, CDR2 SYGVKD. With V trimmed by 0 bases and J by 8 bases, 10 bases remained unmatched. This CDR3 region has 17 residues. CDR3 in DNA: TGTGCCATCAGTGAGTCCCCCGGGACAGGGGTCAGGGAGCCCCAGCATTTT. Translation: CAISESPGTGVREPQHF.

For the CDR3, the DNA is TGTGCCAGCGTACAGAGTACGAATGAAAAACTGTTTTTT. Amino acids: CASVQSTNEKLFF. The chain joins TRBV6-5 to TRBJ1-4; no firm D call. This CDR3 is 13 amino acids long. Trimming cost V 8 bases and J 5 bases, with 12 bases left between them. Germline CDR1 and CDR2: MNHEY and SVGAGI.

The rearrangement joins TRBV7-6 to TRBJ2-3, with 12 positions matching TRBD2. The germline V gene has CDR1 SGHVS and CDR2 FNYEAQ. The CDR3 is 16 residues long. The V segment lost 3 bases and the J segment 0 bases; nucleotides outside the gene matches: 1. The CDR3 here is CASSFGTSGSTDTQYF. CDR3 DNA: TGTGCCAGCAGCTTCGGGACTAGCGGGAGCACAGATACGCAGTATTTT. The full variable domain, rest sourced from reference TRBV7-6 and TRBJ2-3, is GAGVSQSPRYKVTKRGQDVALRCDPISGHVSLYWYRQALGQGPEFLTYFNYEAQQDKSGLPNDRFSAERPEGSISTLTIQRTEQRDSAMYRCASSFGTSGSTDTQYFGPGTRLTVL.

The genes are TRBV19 and TRBJ2-4, with 7 bases that match TRBD2. The CDR3 spans 14 residues. Trimming took 6 bases from V and 6 from J; bases not matched to a gene: 8. Germline V gives CDR1 LNHDA, CDR2 SQIVND (reference sequence). The CDR3 bases are TGTGCCAGTAGCCTACGGGAGCGGGGAAACATTCAGTACTTC. Its translation: CASSLRERGNIQYF.

CDR3 region: CASSPPNLGEQYF. The DNA of the CDR3 is TGTGCCAGCAGTCCCCCGAATCTAGGCGAGCAGTACTTC. This rearrangement joins TRBV27 to TRBJ2-7, with D unclear. Germline V lookup: CDR1 MNHEY, CDR2 SMNVEV (reference sequence). V shed 5 bases and J shed 6 bases, with 14 bases lying between them. The CDR3 has 13 amino acids.

This chain connects TRBV12-2 to TRBJ1-2. TRBV12-2 corresponds to a pseudogene. The CDR3 extends over 15 amino acids. Here the CDR3 DNA reads TGTGCAAGTCGCTCCCCCCGTCCGAGTTGCTATGGCTACACCTTC. Protein sequence: CASRSPRPSCYGYTF.

The chain has TRBV27 and TRBJ2-1; weak D call: TRBD2 (6 bases). V was trimmed by 4 bases and J by 6 bases, leaving 19 bases between them. Germline CDR1 MNHEY, CDR2 SMNVEV (reference sequence). The CDR3 is 16 amino acids. For the CDR3, the DNA is TGTGCCAGCAGTTCCCCTTCGGGAGTAAGTGCCAATGAGCAGTTCTTC. It codes for CASSSPSGVSANEQFF.

The gene calls are TRBV27 and TRBJ2-1; 9 bases line up with TRBD2. With 5 bases clipped from V and 4 bases from J, the junction kept 6 bases outside the gene matches. This CDR3 has 15 amino acids. Per the germline V gene, CDR1 is MNHEY and CDR2 is SMNVEV (reference sequence). The DNA for the CDR3 is TGTGCCAGCAGTGAGAGCGGGAGGTGGTACAATGAGCAGTTCTTC. Translated: CASSESGRWYNEQFF.

The chain employs TRBV28 and TRBJ1-1, with D hard to call. V was cut by 6 bases and J by 1 base, with 9 bases left in between. This CDR3 spans 13 amino acids. The V gene's germline CDR1 is MDHEN and CDR2 SYDVKM. Here the CDR3 DNA reads TGTGCCAGCAGCCCCGCTACGAACACTGAAGCTTTCTTT. Encoded protein: CASSPATNTEAFF. Full variable domain (rest looked up from reference TRBV28 and TRBJ1-1): DVKVTQSSRYLVKRTGEKVFLECVQDMDHENMFWYRQDPGLGLRLIYFSYDVKMKEKGDIPEGYSVSREKKERFSLILESASTNQTSMYLCASSPATNTEAFFGQGTRLTVV.

The chain carries TRBV7-9 and TRBJ1-3, with D unclear. CDR1 is SEHNR, CDR2 FQNEAQ, per germline (reference sequence). With 1 base removed from V and 2 bases from J, the gap between germline ends came to 9 bases. The CDR3 spans 15 residues. The CDR3 region has the DNA TGTGCCAGCAGCTTAGTTGGTTTAACTGGAAACACCATATATTTT. Amino acids: CASSLVGLTGNTIYF.

With respect to this clone: A read error may account for a junction end that differs from germline. Here the CDR3 DNA reads TGTGCCAGCAGGGAAGGCACAGATACGCAGTATTTT. Translated, it gives CASREGTDTQYF. The chain employs TRBV2 and TRBJ2-3; D is unresolved. The germline gives CDR1 SNHLY, CDR2 FYNNEI. The CDR3 runs 12 residues.

V is TRBV11-2 and J is TRBJ1-5; D is possibly TRBD1 (5 bases). This CDR3 is built from 17 residues. The germline V gene has CDR1 SGHAT and CDR2 FQNNGV. V dropped 11 bases and J dropped 7 bases, with 30 bases sitting between them. This chain's CDR3 is CAPALEGFGAHGQPQHF. The CDR3 bases are TGTGCCCCAGCTTTGGAAGGGTTCGGGGCCCATGGCCAGCCCCAGCATTTT.

This sequence joins TRBV6-5 and TRBJ1-5; the D is unclear. Germline V lookup: CDR1 MNHEY, CDR2 SVGAGI. The CDR3 extends over 12 amino acids. Trimming removed 6 bases from V and 4 bases from J, with 7 bases in between. The CDR3 sequence is CASSTINQPQHF. Here the CDR3 DNA reads TGTGCCAGCAGCACGATTAATCAGCCCCAGCATTTT.

The V call is TRBV6-5, the J call TRBJ1-3; D unclear. CDR1 and CDR2 (germline): MNHEY, SVGAGI. The V and J ends lost 7 bases and 4 bases respectively, with 11 bases between them. CDR3 length equals 13 residues. The CDR3 region is CASMGRVGNTIYF. CDR3 nucleotides: TGTGCCAGCATGGGGAGGGTCGGAAACACCATATATTTT.

V is TRBV12-3 or TRBV12-4 and J is TRBJ1-5; D not resolved. Trimming removed 2 bases at V and 6 bases at J, with 5 bases between. The CDR3 runs to 12 residues. CDR3 DNA sequence: TGTGCCAGCAGTTTATTGGGTCAGCCCCAGCATTTT. Translating it yields CASSLLGQPQHF.

V usage is TRBV4-1 and J usage is TRBJ2-5, with TRBD1 identical over 7 bases. The J segment lost 2 bases and the V segment lost 2 bases, leaving 2 bases of the junction unmatched. Germline V gene sequence: CDR1 MGHRA, CDR2 YSYEKL. The CDR3 has 14 residues. The DNA for the CDR3 is TGCGCCAGCAGCCAACCCAGGGGGCAAGAGACCCAGTACTTC. Its translation is CASSQPRGQETQYF.

The chain combines TRBV19 with TRBJ1-4; no clear D gene. The CDR3 is 11 amino acids. The V end was cut by 3 bases, the J end by 11 bases, with 7 bases between. Germline V CDR1 and CDR2: LNHDA, SQIVND (reference sequence). This CDR3 reads CASSITGKLFF. CDR3 DNA: TGTGCCAGTAGTATTACGGGGAAACTGTTTTTT.

This chain connects TRBV27 to TRBJ2-6; the D gene is possibly TRBD2 (6 bases). This CDR3 is built from 18 residues. From germline, CDR1 is MNHEY and CDR2 SMNVEV (reference sequence). Between the trimmed V and J ends, which lost 7 bases and 1 base, there was a span of 20 bases. The CDR3: CASTSLQLGGSGANVLTF. The CDR3 bases are TGTGCCAGCACCTCGTTACAGTTGGGAGGATCTGGGGCCAACGTCCTGACTTTC. Using reference TRBV27 and TRBJ2-6 for the parts outside the CDR3, the full variable domain is EAQVTQNPRYLITVTGKKLTVTCSQNMNHEYMSWYRQDPGLGLRQIYYSMNVEVTDKGDVPEGYKVSRKEKRNFPLILESPSPNQTSLYFCASTSLQLGGSGANVLTFGAGSRLTVL.

The chain couples TRBV10-3 to TRBJ1-3; 7 bases map to TRBD1. The germline CDR1 and CDR2 sequences are ENHRY and SYGVKD. The junction had 5 bases not matched to a gene; V was cut back by 11 bases and J by 4 bases. This CDR3 is 12 amino acids long. Written as DNA, the CDR3 is TGTGCCGTCCAGGGGGAAGGAAACACCATATATTTT. It codes for CAVQGEGNTIYF.

The gene calls are TRBV24-1 and TRBJ1-1; 7 nucleotides align to TRBD1. Trimming cost V 7 bases and J 0 bases; bases outside gene matches: 7. CDR1 KGHDR and CDR2 SFDVKD come from the germline V gene. CDR3 length: 15 amino acids. This CDR3 reads CATRTGSGMNTEAFF. CDR3 nucleotide sequence: TGTGCCACCAGGACAGGGTCGGGGATGAACACTGAAGCTTTCTTT.

This chain joins TRBV4-1 and TRBJ1-5, with D possibly TRBD1 on 5 matching bases. Germline V gene lookup returns CDR1 MGHRA and CDR2 YSYEKL. The V gene lost 3 bases and the J gene lost 1 base, with 7 bases spanning the gap. This CDR3 has 14 amino acids. The CDR3 nucleotides read TGCGCCAGCAGCCATGGGGGGAGCAATCAGCCCCAGCATTTT. This encodes CASSHGGSNQPQHF.

The rearrangement joins TRBV29-1 to TRBJ2-5, with D hard to call. Germline V gives CDR1 SQVTM, CDR2 ANQGSEA. The CDR3 runs to 13 residues. Trimming pared 6 bases from V and 5 bases from J, leaving 16 bases between. CDR3 sequence reads: CSVASWVRETQYF. CDR3 nucleotide sequence: TGCAGCGTAGCCTCGTGGGTTCGGGAGACCCAGTACTTC.

This rearrangement joins TRBV2 to TRBJ2-7; D not resolved. V gave up 4 bases and J gave up 2 bases, with 9 bases separating them. Per germline, CDR1 SNHLY and CDR2 FYNNEI. The CDR3 loop spans 13 amino acids. CDR3 loop: CASSVGRTYEQYF. CDR3 DNA sequence: TGTGCCAGCAGTGTCGGACGCACCTACGAGCAGTACTTC.

Here the CDR3 reads CASSRGRDNSPLHF. The CDR3, as DNA: TGTGCCAGCAGCCGTGGTCGGGACAATTCACCCCTCCACTTT. This chain uses TRBV11-2 with TRBJ1-6, with D tentatively TRBD1 (5 bases). The germline CDR1 and CDR2 sequences are SGHAT and FQNNGV. With 5 bases removed from V and 7 bases from J, the gap between germline ends came to 12 bases. This CDR3 has 14 residues. Drawing the rest from reference TRBV11-2 and TRBJ1-6, the complete variable domain is EAGVAQSPRYKIIEKRQSVAFWCNPISGHATLYWYQQILGQGPKLLIQFQNNGVVDDSQLPKDRFSAERLKGVDSTLKIQPAKLEDSAVYLCASSRGRDNSPLHFGNGTRLTVT.